The next 8 T cell receptor beta chains were all read from a single sample in a study of T cell responses to AZD1222 COVID-19 vaccine. The table came from immunoSEQ multiplex PCR; TCRdb's copy has only in-frame clones and leaves some out. The sample contains 190,000 or so clones, more than 75% of which appear only once. This sample comprised peripheral blood, obtained 28 days after the second AZD1222 dose. The source of these receptors is an adult who received the AZD1222 COVID-19 vaccine.

The rearrangement links TRBV10-2 to TRBJ2-2, with 8 positions matching TRBD1. Germline V gene lookup returns CDR1 WSHSY and CDR2 SAAADI. J lost 6 bases, V lost 2 bases, and 2 bases had no gene match. The CDR3 length is 14 residues. The CDR3 region is CASSEQTGAGELFF. Written as DNA, the CDR3 is TGCGCCAGCAGTGAGCAGACAGGGGCCGGGGAGCTGTTTTTT.

This clone has more than one count but fewer than ten. J is TRBJ2-7 and V is TRBV4-3; TRBD1 aligns across 9 bases. Germline V gives CDR1 LGHNA, CDR2 YSLEER. This CDR3 has 16 amino acids. After removal of 1 base from V and 3 bases from J, the junction contained 7 bases not matched to a gene. The CDR3 loop reads CASSQALQGANYEQYF. The CDR3 DNA follows: TGCGCCAGCAGCCAAGCCCTACAGGGGGCGAACTACGAGCAGTACTTC.

The chain carries TRBV6-5 and TRBJ1-3; possibly TRBD1 for D (5 bases). Deletions cut 1 base from V and 10 bases from J, with 17 bases between. Germline V gene lookup returns CDR1 MNHEY and CDR2 SVGAGI. The CDR3 loop spans 15 amino acids. The CDR3 nucleotides read TGTGCCAGCAGTTACTTTGACAGCGGGGCGCCAACCATATATTTT. Its translation: CASSYFDSGAPTIYF.

The chain is built from TRBV27 and TRBJ2-5; the D gene is possibly TRBD2 (5 bases). The V gene's germline CDR1 is MNHEY and CDR2 SMNVEV (reference sequence). Trimming stripped 6 bases from V and 9 bases from J, with 23 bases between. This CDR3 is 15 amino acids long. The DNA for the CDR3 is TGTGCCAGCAGCTTTACAAACGCCGCCACCGGGGCCCAGTACTTC. The encoded protein is CASSFTNAATGAQYF.

This clone was detected a few times. The J gene is TRBJ2-7, the V gene TRBV7-2; 7 bases align to TRBD2. V was clipped by 4 bases and J by 2 bases; unmatched bases: 14. Germline CDR1 SGHTA, CDR2 FQGNSA. The CDR3 is 17 residues long. CDR3 sequence reads: CASSSGYSGLTAYEQYF. CDR3 in DNA: TGTGCCAGCAGCTCGGGTTATAGCGGGTTAACAGCCTACGAGCAGTACTTC.

Remarks on this clone: Different DNA sequences within this sample yield the same CDR3. The rearrangement uses TRBV6-5 and TRBJ1-1, with a weak D call TRBD1 (5 bases). The CDR3 contains 13 residues. The germline V gene encodes CDR1 MNHEY and CDR2 SVGAGI. V gave up 5 bases and J gave up 3 bases, with 10 bases separating them. DNA of the CDR3: TGTGCCAGCAGTCTCACAGGAGACACTGAAGCTTTCTTT. Protein: CASSLTGDTEAFF.

V gene TRBV7-2 combines with J gene TRBJ2-3; 8 bases map to TRBD1. Germline V CDR1 and CDR2: SGHTA, FQGNSA. Trimming at V came to 5 bases and at J to 8 bases, leaving 12 bases not matched to a gene. The CDR3 loop spans 15 amino acids. The CDR3 reads CASSPWTGTAVTQYF. Here the CDR3 DNA reads TGTGCCAGCAGCCCCTGGACAGGGACAGCTGTTACGCAGTATTTT. Using reference TRBV7-2 and TRBJ2-3 for the parts outside the CDR3, the full variable domain is GAGVSQSPSNKVTEKGKDVELRCDPISGHTALYWYRQSLGQGLEFLIYFQGNSAPDKSGLPSDRFSAERTGGSVSTLTIQRTQQEDSAVYLCASSPWTGTAVTQYFGPGTRLTVL.

The rearrangement joins TRBV5-1 to TRBJ2-5; D tentatively reads TRBD1 or TRBD2 (6 bases each). This CDR3 contains 16 residues. The V gene's germline CDR1 is SGHRS and CDR2 YFSETQ. V dropped 4 bases and J dropped 5 bases, with 21 bases sitting between them. This CDR3 reads CASSPRTAGSQETQYF. The CDR3 DNA follows: TGCGCCAGCAGCCCCCGGACAGCGGGTAGTCAGGAGACCCAGTACTTC.